These 10 T cell receptor beta chains were sequenced from one sample in a study of blood T cell repertoires in COVID-19. The repertoire was sequenced with immunoSEQ multiplex PCR; TCRdb's copy has only in-frame clones and lacks some. The sample shows around 190,000 clones, 88% of them seen only once. What was sequenced was peripheral blood. The receptors come from a man younger than 35 with active or convalescent COVID-19.

This clone was seen just once. The rearrangement joins TRBV18 to TRBJ1-2; the match to TRBD1 covers 9 bases. V was clipped by 5 bases and J by 4 bases; unmatched bases: 8. The CDR3 consists of 15 residues. Germline loops: CDR1 KGHSH, CDR2 LQKENI. The CDR3 is CASSATGGESYGYTF. CDR3 bases: TGTGCCAGCTCAGCTACAGGGGGCGAAAGCTATGGCTACACCTTC.

This clone was recorded many times. V and J are TRBV29-1 and TRBJ1-2; 8 bases align to TRBD1. Germline V gene sequence: CDR1 SQVTM, CDR2 ANQGSEA. The CDR3 totals 13 residues. The trim removed 4 bases at V and 3 bases at J, leaving 4 bases unmatched. CDR3 protein: CSVGQGQDYGYTF. The CDR3 nucleotides are TGCAGCGTTGGACAGGGGCAGGACTATGGCTACACCTTC.

This chain joins TRBV11-3 and TRBJ1-1; possible D gene TRBD1, 5 bases. Germline CDR1 SGHNT, CDR2 YENEEA. V was clipped by 2 bases and J by 7 bases, with 11 bases between them. The CDR3 covers 13 residues. The CDR3 DNA follows: TGTGCCAGCAGCTTATCGGTCCAGGGTGAAGCTTTCTTT. It yields the protein CASSLSVQGEAFF.

J is TRBJ2-3 and V is TRBV29-1; 10 positions agree with TRBD1. Germline CDR1 and CDR2: SQVTM and ANQGSEA. The CDR3 has 14 amino acids. The junction had 6 bases not matched to a gene; V was cut back by 7 bases and J by 2 bases. CDR3 residues: CSAQDRGDTDTQYF. The CDR3 nucleotides read TGCAGCGCCCAGGACAGGGGGGACACAGATACGCAGTATTTT.

The chain has TRBV27 and TRBJ2-7, with TRBD2 matching over 14 bases. From germline, CDR1 is MNHEY and CDR2 SMNVEV (reference sequence). The CDR3 has 15 amino acids. V lost 5 bases to trimming and J lost 3 bases; unmatched junction nucleotides: 3. The CDR3 sequence: CASSAGTSGSYEQYF. Written as DNA, the CDR3 is TGTGCCAGCAGTGCGGGGACTAGCGGGAGCTACGAGCAGTACTTC.

This sequence joins TRBV19 and TRBJ2-1; a possible D gene is TRBD2 (6 bases). The CDR3 is made up of 15 amino acids. Trimming left V 6 bases short and J 4 bases short, with 16 bases between. Germline V gene sequence: CDR1 LNHDA, CDR2 SQIVND (reference sequence). The CDR3 reads CASRTQGGVYNEQFF. CDR3 nucleotide sequence: TGTGCCAGTAGAACCCAGGGAGGAGTATACAATGAGCAGTTCTTC.

The rearrangement uses TRBV19 and TRBJ2-7, with 10 bases that match TRBD2. V lost 2 bases and J lost 4; bases outside the gene matches: 5. The CDR3 sequence is 15 residues long. Germline CDR1 reads LNHDA; CDR2 reads SQIVND (reference sequence). The CDR3 DNA sequence: TGTGCCAGTAGTATAATTAGCGGGGGGAAGTACGAGCAGTACTTC. The encoded protein is CASSIISGGKYEQYF.

This clone was counted only a few times. Other DNA sequences in the same sample also yield this CDR3. This rearrangement joins TRBV29-1 to TRBJ1-1; D possibly corresponds to TRBD1 (6 bases). Germline V lookup: CDR1 SQVTM, CDR2 ANQGSEA. Between the trimmed V and J ends, which lost 6 bases and 1 base, there was a span of 12 bases. The CDR3 loop spans 13 amino acids. DNA of the CDR3: TGCAGCGTACAGGGACAACCGAACACTGAAGCTTTCTTT. Its translation: CSVQGQPNTEAFF.

J is TRBJ1-1 and V is TRBV7-9; TRBD1 matches 7 bases. The CDR3 contains 14 residues. CDR1 and CDR2 from the germline V gene are SEHNR and FQNEAQ (reference sequence). V gave up 4 bases and J gave up 4 bases; unmatched junction bases: 6. The CDR3 nucleotides are TGTGCCAGCAGCTCCTACTACAGGGGCACTGAAGCTTTCTTT. This sequence encodes CASSSYYRGTEAFF.

The chain employs TRBV3-1 (or the pseudogene TRBV3-2) and TRBJ2-1; maybe TRBD1 (6 bases). Between the trimmed V and J ends, which lost 5 bases and 7 bases, there was a span of 15 bases. Germline values: CDR1 LGHDT, CDR2 YNNKEL (reference sequence). This CDR3 spans 14 amino acids. CDR3 sequence reads: CASSKPQGRNEQFF. CDR3 DNA: TGTGCCAGCAGCAAGCCACAGGGAAGAAATGAGCAGTTCTTC.